This T cell receptor beta chain appears in the sequencing data of a study of cytomegalovirus exposure and HLA in healthy donors. Study summary: In a later analysis, it was reported that the roughly 130 validation repertoires had been produced on the same platform as the roughly 700 repertoires belonging to the first cohort. The study, taken as a whole, reports: TCR beta chains numbering under 200 were designated cytomegalovirus-associated. Accounts indicate the classifier identified cytomegalovirus status with strong specificity and sensitivity.

The data were produced by immunoSEQ multiplex PCR, yet TCRdb's version contains in-frame clones alone and is incomplete. Here the sample spans 80,000 to 95,000 clones, approximately 96% being singletons. The V gene's germline CDR1 is SGHTA and CDR2 FQGNSA. Trimming left V 5 bases short and J 3 bases short, with 8 bases between. The CDR3 runs to 13 residues. Turning to this clone: The antigen is undetermined.

The sequenced sample consisted of PBMCs. The sequence came from a woman aged 18-30 years in good health and CMV-seronegative. V is TRBV7-2 and J is TRBJ1-3; possible D gene TRBD1, 6 bases. The CDR3 sequence: CASSVDSGNTIYF. The CDR3, as DNA: TGTGCCAGCAGCGTGGACAGTGGAAACACCATATATTTT.